The T cell receptor beta chain under discussion was sequenced for a study of blood T cell repertoires in COVID-19. As for the study in general: The United States, Italy and Spain were the sources of the acute and convalescent COVID-19 samples.

Assay: immunoSEQ multiplex PCR; the TCRdb copy retains only in-frame clones and omits some. Of roughly 150,000 clones detected, about 85% appear once; the ten largest clones hold about 5.3%. Everyone who took part was roughly 18 to 89 years old, and they came from over 20 US areas. The CDR3 is 15 residues long. V lost 0 bases and J lost 2, with 11 bases in between. Looked up from germline, CDR1 is PRHDT and CDR2 is FYEKMQ (reference sequence). This clonotype was obtained from a woman between 40 and 50 years old with acute COVID-19. The genes are TRBV13 and TRBJ2-7, with D perhaps matching TRBD1 (6 bases). The sequenced material came from PBMCs or T cells enriched from blood (not recorded which). CDR3 protein: CASSLGGGFTYEQYF. The CDR3 DNA reads as TGTGCCAGCAGCTTAGGAGGGGGATTCACCTACGAGCAGTACTTC.